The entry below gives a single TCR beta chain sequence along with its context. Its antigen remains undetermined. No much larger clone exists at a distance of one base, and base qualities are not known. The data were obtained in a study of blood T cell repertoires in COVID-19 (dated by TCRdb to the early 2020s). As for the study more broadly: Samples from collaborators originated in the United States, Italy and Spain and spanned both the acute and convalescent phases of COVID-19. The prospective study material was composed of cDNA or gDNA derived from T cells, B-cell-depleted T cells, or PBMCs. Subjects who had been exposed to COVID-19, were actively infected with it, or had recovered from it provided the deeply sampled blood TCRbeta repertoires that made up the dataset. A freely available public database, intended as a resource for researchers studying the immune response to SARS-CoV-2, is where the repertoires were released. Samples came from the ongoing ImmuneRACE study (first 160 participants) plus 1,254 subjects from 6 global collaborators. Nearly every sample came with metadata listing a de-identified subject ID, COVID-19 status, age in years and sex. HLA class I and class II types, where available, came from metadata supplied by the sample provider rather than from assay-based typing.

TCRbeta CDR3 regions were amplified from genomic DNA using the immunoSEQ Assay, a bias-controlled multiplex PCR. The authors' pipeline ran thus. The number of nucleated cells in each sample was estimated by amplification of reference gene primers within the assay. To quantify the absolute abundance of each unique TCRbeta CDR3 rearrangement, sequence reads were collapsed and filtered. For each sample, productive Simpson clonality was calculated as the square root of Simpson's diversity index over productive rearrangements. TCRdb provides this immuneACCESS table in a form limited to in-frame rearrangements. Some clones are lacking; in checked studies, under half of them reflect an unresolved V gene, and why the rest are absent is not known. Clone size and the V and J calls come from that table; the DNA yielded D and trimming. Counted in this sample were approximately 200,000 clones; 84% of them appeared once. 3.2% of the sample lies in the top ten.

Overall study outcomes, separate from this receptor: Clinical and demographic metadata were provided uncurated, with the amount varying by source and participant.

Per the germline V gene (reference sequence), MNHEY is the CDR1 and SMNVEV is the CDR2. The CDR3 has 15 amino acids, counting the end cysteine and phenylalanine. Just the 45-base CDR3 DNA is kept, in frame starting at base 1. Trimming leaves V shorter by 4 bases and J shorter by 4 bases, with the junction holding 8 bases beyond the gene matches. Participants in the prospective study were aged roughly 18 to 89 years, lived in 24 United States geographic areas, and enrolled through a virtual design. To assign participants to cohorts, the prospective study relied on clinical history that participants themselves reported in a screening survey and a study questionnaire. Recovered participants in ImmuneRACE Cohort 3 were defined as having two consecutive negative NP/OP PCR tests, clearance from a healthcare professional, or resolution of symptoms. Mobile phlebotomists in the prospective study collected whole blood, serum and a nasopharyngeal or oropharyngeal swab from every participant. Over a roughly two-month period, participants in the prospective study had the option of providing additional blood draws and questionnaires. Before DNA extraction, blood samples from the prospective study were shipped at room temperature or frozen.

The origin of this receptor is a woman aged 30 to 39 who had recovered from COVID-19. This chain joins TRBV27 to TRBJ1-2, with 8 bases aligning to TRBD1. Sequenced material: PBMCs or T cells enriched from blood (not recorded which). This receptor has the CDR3 CASSSPQGGVYGYTF. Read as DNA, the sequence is TGTGCCAGCAGTTCCCCACAGGGGGGAGTCTATGGCTACACCTTC.